This TCR beta chain was sequenced during a study of post-analysis software for immune sequencing data (dated by TCRdb to between 2015 and 2016). Study-level background: The recorded disease courses included relapsing-remitting, secondary progressive and progressive-relapsing multiple sclerosis, and some patients had no subtype annotation. The patient repertoires were set against about 12 previously published healthy control repertoires from donors whose ages ranged from roughly 6 to 26 years. A subset of samples was prepared in parallel using single-end sample barcoding, then pooled and co-amplified after Illumina adapter ligation. The full study reports these points: The multiple sclerosis patient group was slightly younger than the control group. Strong co-clustering of samples prepared in the same batch was shown by direct clustering with F measure, prompting a batch-effect correction. Compared with controls, multiple sclerosis patients had significantly lower normalized Chao1 diversity, a finding suggesting substantial peripheral T-cell clonal expansion. Four or five TRBV segments, including TRBV5-6, TRBV5-1 and TRBV20-1, were significantly more frequent in patients than controls.

Trimming at the junction amounts to 3 bases on V and 6 bases on J, and the germline ends lie 18 bases apart. The CDR3 runs 16 amino acids, cysteine and phenylalanine included. Kept here is only the CDR3 DNA, which spans 48 bases and is read in frame from base 1. The germline V gene supplies CDR1 SGHVS and CDR2 FQNEAQ. This clonotype was seen more than once but under ten times. The clone's antigen remains unknown. No much larger clonotype is one base removed from it; base qualities were not supplied. To demonstrate the VDJtools post-analysis software, TCR beta repertoires were profiled from the peripheral blood of more than 10 young patients with multiple sclerosis. The multiple sclerosis patients were children and adolescents between 6 and 15 years of age. The method behind the library was PCR. The instrument was an Illumina HiSeq 2500. To reduce PCR and sequencing biases, unique molecular identifiers were built into the TCR beta cDNA libraries. Every 1 to 10 million input T cells yielded approximately 500,000 cDNA molecules, meaning each molecule approximated one T cell. Patient libraries were prepared and sequenced with the same protocol used for the earlier healthy control dataset. Samples belonging to the same batch were prepared together, multiplexed and sequenced on a shared HiSeq lane. The authors' analysis ran thus. MIGEC handled the raw barcoded reads, throwing out single-read molecular identifier groups before consensus assembly and CDR3 extraction. Clonotype tables were post-analysed with VDJtools, and diversity was normalized by down-sampling all datasets to the smallest sample size. In repertoire overlap clustering, CDR3 amino acid sequences, but not nucleotide sequences, were matched to correct batch-related cross-sample contamination. TCRdb reran the public reads through fastp at Q25 and MiXCR, keeping productive beta chains. CDR3 protein duplicates are merged, each entry listing the most common genes and DNA. The V and J calls come from TCRdb's annotation, not from the publication. The sample data list some 800,000 distinct CDR3 sequences, and 46% of these were observed just once. Of the sample, roughly 4.9% is held by the ten largest clones.

The chain is encoded by TRBV7-8 joined to TRBJ2-1, and TRBD2 may be the D gene, going by 6 matching bases. The origin of this receptor is a girl aged 10 to 17 with multiple sclerosis. What was sequenced was blood. This receptor has the CDR3 CASSFFSGRVGNEQFF. The sequence in DNA is TGTGCCAGCAGCTTCTTTTCCGGGAGAGTTGGCAATGAGCAGTTCTTC.